The present T cell receptor beta chain was sequenced within a study of blood T cell repertoires in COVID-19. The protocol was immunoSEQ multiplex PCR, while the TCRdb copy is restricted to in-frame clones and leaves out a portion. The data contain 180,000 or so clones, more than 75% of them singletons. CDR1 and CDR2 from the germline V gene are MDHEN and SYDVKM. The CDR3 totals 15 residues. Trimming took 3 bases from V and 0 from J, leaving 9 bases between them. The rearrangement joins TRBV28 to TRBJ2-1; possible D gene TRBD2, 6 bases. The sequence was collected from a man aged 40-49 years with active or convalescent COVID-19. The specimen was peripheral blood. The CDR3: CASSFGGSSYNEQFF. In nucleotides, the CDR3 is TGTGCCAGCAGTTTCGGGGGAAGCTCCTACAATGAGCAGTTCTTC. The whole variable domain, remainder taken from reference TRBV28 and TRBJ2-1, is DVKVTQSSRYLVKRTGEKVFLECVQDMDHENMFWYRQDPGLGLRLIYFSYDVKMKEKGDIPEGYSVSREKKERFSLILESASTNQTSMYLCASSFGGSSYNEQFFGPGTRLTVL.